This TCR beta chain originates from a study of cytomegalovirus exposure and HLA in healthy donors (dated by TCRdb to 2016 to 2017). Background on the whole study: According to an earlier analysis of 587 of the donors, 150 million to 200 million T cells yielded some 110 million unique TCR beta sequences and around 300 Gb of sequence data. A later genetic analysis used genome-wide SNP genotypes for about three fifths of the roughly 700 donors, treating that subset as a discovery cohort. To decide whether each TCR beta V gene segment behaved as functional or pseudogenic, an earlier analysis of approximately 620 of the donors relied on high-throughput TCR beta sequencing. About 320 gigabases of sequencing data and approximately 85 million unique TCR sequences were included in an early release covering under 650 HLA-typed donors. Donor age, sex, ethnicity and CMV serostatus were compiled together with the repertoire data. The study was designed to test whether signatures of past pathogen exposure could be identified by cataloging public T cell receptors. Rather than using new phenotypic data, the later analysis identified candidate immune exposures from TCR beta sequences and from how often those sequences occurred across donors. Along with the approximately 700-subject first cohort, a separate validation cohort of over 90 different subjects was used. Because of strong linkage in the cohort, roughly five DR-DQ haplotypes were treated as single units for association and clustering. High-throughput TCR immunosequencing, statistical association of individual TCRs with disease status, and machine learning were combined to predict cytomegalovirus infection status. A later analysis re-analyzed previously published TCR beta repertoires from several hundred donors and added high-resolution HLA genotyping to study TCR occurrence patterns. Class I and class II HLA loci were covered by the typing at four-digit resolution. Using immunosequencing, the study profiled T cell repertoires from around 670 subjects and related those repertoires to cytomegalovirus serostatus. The number of donors typed differed by locus, with 629-630 for A, B, C, DRB1 and DQB1, around 560 for DQA1, nearly 610 for DPA1, and approximately 470 for DPB1. Among a few hundred genotyped donors of the cohort, an average of approximately 250,000 unique TCR beta nucleotide sequences were sequenced per donor, around 20% of them non-productive. Of the roughly 400 genotyped donors, 65% to 90% were placed in the genetic ancestry cluster associated with self-reported Caucasian donors. Every discovery cohort repertoire had been produced on one sequencing platform. Broader findings and caveats from the paper: Sequencing depth was assumed to be roughly uniform across donors in the presence/absence analyses, though that assumption may not hold. Linkage disequilibrium might explain the correlated functional status among segregating V segments, but an unknown experimental factor could not be excluded. A further reported finding was that TCR beta sequences accurately predicted the HLA-A and HLA-B alleles for most subjects in the first cohort. A cluster of highly shared sequence variants was judged likely to represent a technical artifact of the sequencing pipeline. Several of the top co-occurrence clusters appeared to be linked to parvovirus B19, influenza, CMV and Epstein-Barr virus, according to a later analysis. HLA typing was unavailable for some donors at each locus, so association tests used only the typed subset. Across donors, most TCR sequences were observed very rarely, whereas some public TCRs were present in many individuals. This cohort had only TCR beta chains sequenced, and the lack of alpha or paired-chain data limited which features could be detected. An earlier analysis of 587 of the donors showed that most TCR beta V segments appeared in productive rearrangements either about 87% or about 30% of the time, which broadly matched IMGT annotations. Because counts were too low, roughly 17 rarely observed V segments, including chromosome 9 orphons, were left out of the earlier analysis of 500 to 650 of the donors. When HLA alleles, especially DR and DQ, strongly co-occurred, TCR associations were difficult to assign to individual alleles. A later analysis associated approximately 17,000 TCR beta sequences with specific HLA alleles at a false discovery rate of 0.05. The classifier was reported to diagnose cytomegalovirus status with high specificity and sensitivity in both the original and validation cohorts. In a later analysis, HLA-associated TCR beta chains were found to be more clonally expanded and to have lower generation probabilities than equally common non-associated chains. The authors suggested that the approach could potentially be generalized to other disease states and immunological phenotypes. V-gene and J-gene trimming of TCR beta chains was associated with a missense DCLRE1C variant in a later genetic analysis, and the association was replicated in an independent cohort. A few of the identified cytomegalovirus-associated TCR beta chains were confirmed in vitro to be specific for cytomegalovirus antigens. The study listed 170 or so TCR beta chains as associated with cytomegalovirus. A later genetic analysis reported fewer N-insertions in productive TCRs among donors in an Asian-associated ancestry cluster than the roughly 640-donor mean. For the cohort, immune exposure information was limited to CMV serostatus. Most CMV-associated TCR beta chains appeared to be HLA-restricted in a later analysis, and the HLA associations seemed to be driven largely by CMV exposure. In a later analysis, TCR association rates were found to vary across HLA loci, with the most associated TCRs seen for DRB1 alleles and the fewest for HLA-C alleles. Some IMGT-functional V segments, including TRBV6-2 and TRBV6-3, could not be told apart with the 87-base-pair reads, so those segments were excluded.

V was cut back by 5 bases and J by 3 bases, leaving a gap of 8 bases between them. Based on the germline V gene (reference sequence), the CDR1 and CDR2 sequences are SEHNR and FQNEAQ. Taken from cysteine to phenylalanine, the CDR3 has 12 residues. Of all the DNA, just the CDR3 is kept, 36 bases in frame from base 1. The cohort was made up of roughly 670 healthy bone marrow donors. At the time of sampling, all cohort members were nominally healthy, though unrecorded immune exposures were likely present. The donor was CMV seropositive and was included in the group of about 290 seropositive cohort members. Each donor provided a peripheral blood sample, and peripheral blood mononuclear cells were used for TCR beta sequencing. Genomic DNA was extracted from the blood cell samples with the Qiagen DNeasy Blood Extraction Kit. The library was prepared using the immunoSEQ multiplex PCR assay. The multiplex PCR relied on a mix of 60 forward primers for TCR Vbeta segments and 13 reverse primers for TCR Jbeta segments. Amplification of the CDR3 region of rearranged TCR beta genes was performed with a multiplex PCR assay on genomic DNA. Amplified TCR beta libraries were sequenced as 87-base-pair reads on the Illumina HiSeq System. Regarding the original processing steps: In a later analysis, about 80 million unique TCR beta chains were counted across the 666 repertoires, and approximately 11 million of these chains were shared by at least two donors. To remove PCR and sequencing errors, raw reads were error-corrected and collapsed into unique sequences using a nearest-neighbor algorithm that merged closely related sequences. CDR3 sequences were aligned to IMGT reference sequences to assign V, D and J gene segments. Each retained sequence needed at least a six-nucleotide match to both a V gene segment and a J gene segment. A rearrangement was called productive if the CDR3 had no stop codons and remained in frame with V and J, and every other rearrangement was called non-productive. CDR3 was defined by IMGT convention, running from the second conserved V-encoded cysteine to the conserved J-encoded phenylalanine. The earlier analysis of some 540 of the donors excluded any sequence lacking an unambiguous match to a single V gene segment. In an earlier analysis of around 600 of the donors, V segments were called functional above 56.7% productive rearrangements and were called segregating when the between-donor standard deviation exceeded 5%. To diagnose cytomegalovirus status from the catalog of TCR beta chain sequences, a statistical classification framework was built. V and J gene assignment, in a later analysis, came from comparing TCR nucleotide sequences with IMGT/GENE-DB human TR gene sequences. Using the TCRdist pipeline, a later analysis assigned CDR3 sequences along with most-parsimonious VDJ recombination scenarios. In a later analysis, every TCR beta chain was defined by the combination of its CDR3 amino acid sequence and its V-gene family, and reads without a unique V-gene family were dropped. In a later analysis, 450 to 600 highly shared, low-generation-probability nucleotide sequences were removed to address suspected cross-contamination and a sequencing artifact. A later analysis calculated a clonal expansion index for each public chain from normalized within-repertoire ranks of inferred template counts. In a later analysis, generation probabilities were computed with a VDJ recombination model fitted to out-of-frame rearrangements, and the resulting probabilities were checked against IGoR. In a later analysis, TCR-TCR, TCR-HLA and TCR-CMV co-occurrence was scored with hypergeometric tests, and a repertoire-size bias correction was applied to TCR pairs. In a later analysis, false discovery rates were estimated by permuting HLA or CMV assignments 20 times. In a later analysis, co-occurring TCRs were grouped using DBSCAN, with TCRdist sequence similarity added in when clustering inside HLA-allele-positive subsets. Repertoires with fewer than 30,000 or more than 120,000 public chains, plus five repertoires with anomalous nucleotide sharing, were excluded from co-occurrence clustering. Not all clones reach the TCRdb copy of this immuneACCESS table, which keeps in-frame sequences only. Checked studies attribute under half of the gap to unresolved V genes and leave the rest unexplained. The D gene and trimming were derived from the DNA, and the V and J assignments and clone size from that table. This sample has over 100,000 clones in its table, and 70% to 85% of those were observed once. The ten top clones hold approximately 4.2% of the sample.

About this clone: Its antigen is currently not known. No much larger clone is present one base from it, and per-base qualities are unavailable.

Here the chain combines TRBV7-9 and TRBJ2-7, with a weak D call of TRBD2 (5 bases match). The sequencing sample was made of PBMCs. This TCR was sampled from a male donor in good health and CMV-seropositive. The bases are TGTGCCAGCAGCACCGCGGGCTACGAGCAGTACTTC. Its protein product is CASSTAGYEQYF.